The subject of this entry is one T cell receptor beta chain. The data originate from a study of blood T cell repertoires in COVID-19. Looked up from germline, CDR1 is WSHSY and CDR2 is SAAADI. V was clipped by 0 bases and J by 4 bases, with 12 bases between them. This CDR3 region has 15 residues. The repertoire was sequenced with immunoSEQ multiplex PCR; TCRdb's copy has only in-frame clones and lacks some. The repertoire consists of 160,000 or so clones, with 89% occurring once and the leading ten covering 2.5% to 3%. The sequenced material came from peripheral blood. J is TRBJ1-2 and V is TRBV10-2; tentative D call: TRBD1 (5 bases). This receptor was identified in a man aged 55 to 70 with acute or convalescent COVID-19. CDR3 DNA sequence: TGCGCCAGCAGTGAGTCCGCGGGGGGGACCTATGGCTACACCTTC. The encoded protein is CASSESAGGTYGYTF.